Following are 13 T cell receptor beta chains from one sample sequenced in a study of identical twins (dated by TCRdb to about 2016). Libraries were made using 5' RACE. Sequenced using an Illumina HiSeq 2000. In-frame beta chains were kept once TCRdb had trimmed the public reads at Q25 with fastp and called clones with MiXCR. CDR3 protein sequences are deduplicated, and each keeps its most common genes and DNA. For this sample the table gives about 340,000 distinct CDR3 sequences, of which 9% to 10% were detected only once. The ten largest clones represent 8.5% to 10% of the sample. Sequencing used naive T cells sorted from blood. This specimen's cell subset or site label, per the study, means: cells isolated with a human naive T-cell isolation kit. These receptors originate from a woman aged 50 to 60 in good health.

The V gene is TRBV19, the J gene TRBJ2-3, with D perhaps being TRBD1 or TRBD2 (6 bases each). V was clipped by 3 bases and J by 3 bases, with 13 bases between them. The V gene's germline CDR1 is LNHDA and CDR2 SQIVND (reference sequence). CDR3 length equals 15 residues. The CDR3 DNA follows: TGTGCCAGTAGTATGGGGGGCCTGTTGACAGATACGCAGTATTTT. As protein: CASSMGGLLTDTQYF.

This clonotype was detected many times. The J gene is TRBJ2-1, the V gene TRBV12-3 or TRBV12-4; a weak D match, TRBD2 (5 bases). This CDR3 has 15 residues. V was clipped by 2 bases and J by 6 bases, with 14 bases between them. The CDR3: CASSLFRDTSNEQFF. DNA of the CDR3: TGTGCCAGCAGTTTATTCCGGGATACCTCCAATGAGCAGTTCTTC.

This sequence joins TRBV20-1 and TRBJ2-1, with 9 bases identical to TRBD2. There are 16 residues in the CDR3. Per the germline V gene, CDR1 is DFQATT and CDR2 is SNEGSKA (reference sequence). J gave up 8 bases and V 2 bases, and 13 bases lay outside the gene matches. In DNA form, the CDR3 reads TGCAGTGCTAGACATACGGCACAAGGGACTAGCTATGAGCAGTTCTTC. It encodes CSARHTAQGTSYEQFF.

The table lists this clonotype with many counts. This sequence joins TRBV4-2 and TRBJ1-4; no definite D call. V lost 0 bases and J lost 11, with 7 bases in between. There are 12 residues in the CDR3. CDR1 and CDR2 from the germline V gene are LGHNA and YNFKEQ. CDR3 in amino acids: CASSQDERKLFF. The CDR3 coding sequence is TGTGCCAGCAGCCAAGATGAACGGAAACTGTTTTTT.

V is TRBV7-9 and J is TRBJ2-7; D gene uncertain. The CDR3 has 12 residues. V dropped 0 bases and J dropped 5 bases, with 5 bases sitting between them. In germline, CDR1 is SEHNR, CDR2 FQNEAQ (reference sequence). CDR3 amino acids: CASSLAVDEQYF. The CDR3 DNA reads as TGTGCCAGCAGCTTAGCTGTAGACGAGCAGTACTTC.

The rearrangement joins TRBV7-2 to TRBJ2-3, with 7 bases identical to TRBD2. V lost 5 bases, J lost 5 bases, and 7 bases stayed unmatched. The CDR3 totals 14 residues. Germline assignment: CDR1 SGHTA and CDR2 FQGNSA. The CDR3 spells CASSQQRDLDTQYF. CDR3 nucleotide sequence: TGTGCCAGCAGCCAACAGCGGGATCTAGATACGCAGTATTTT.

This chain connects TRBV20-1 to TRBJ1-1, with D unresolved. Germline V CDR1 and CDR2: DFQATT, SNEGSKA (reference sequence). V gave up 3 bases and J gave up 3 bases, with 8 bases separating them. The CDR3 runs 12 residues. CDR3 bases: TGCAGTGCTAGGGGAATCGACACTGAAGCTTTCTTT. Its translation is CSARGIDTEAFF.

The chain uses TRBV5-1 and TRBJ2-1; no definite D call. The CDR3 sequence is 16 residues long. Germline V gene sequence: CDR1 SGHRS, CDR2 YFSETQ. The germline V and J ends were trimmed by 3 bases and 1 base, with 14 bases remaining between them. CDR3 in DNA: TGCGCCAGCAGCTCGATCGGCGGCCGTTCCTACAATGAGCAGTTCTTC. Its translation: CASSSIGGRSYNEQFF.

CDR3 loop: CATSDRWDSTEAFF. Written as DNA, the CDR3 is TGTGCCACCAGTGATCGGTGGGACAGCACTGAAGCTTTCTTT. The chain employs TRBV24-1 and TRBJ1-1, with 7 bases lining up with TRBD1. Losses at the gene ends were 3 bases for V and 4 bases for J; bases not matched to a gene: 4. Germline assignment: CDR1 KGHDR and CDR2 SFDVKD. The CDR3 runs 14 residues.

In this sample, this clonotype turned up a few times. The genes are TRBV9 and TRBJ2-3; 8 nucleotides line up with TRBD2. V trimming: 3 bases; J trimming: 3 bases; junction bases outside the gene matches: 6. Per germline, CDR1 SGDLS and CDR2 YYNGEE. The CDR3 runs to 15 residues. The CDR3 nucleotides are TGTGCCAGCAGCGAGCGGGAGCGATGGACAGATACGCAGTATTTT. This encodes CASSERERWTDTQYF.

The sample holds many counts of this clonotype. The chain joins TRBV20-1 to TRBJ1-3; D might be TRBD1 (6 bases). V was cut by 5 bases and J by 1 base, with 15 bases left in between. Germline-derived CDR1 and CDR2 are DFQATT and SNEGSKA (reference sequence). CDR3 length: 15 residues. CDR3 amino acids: CSARTDSVSGNTIYF. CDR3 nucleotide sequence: TGCAGTGCTCGAACGGACAGCGTGTCTGGAAACACCATATATTTT.

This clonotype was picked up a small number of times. CDR3 DNA sequence: TGTGCCAGCAGCTCGCGGATTGATACGCAGTATTTT. It translates to CASSSRIDTQYF. The chain employs TRBV11-2 and TRBJ2-3; unclear D gene. Germline CDR1 reads SGHAT; CDR2 reads FQNNGV. Trimming cost V 4 bases and J 6 bases, with 8 bases left between them. This CDR3 is 12 amino acids long. Supplemented by reference TRBV11-2 and TRBJ2-3, the full variable domain reads EAGVAQSPRYKIIEKRQSVAFWCNPISGHATLYWYQQILGQGPKLLIQFQNNGVVDDSQLPKDRFSAERLKGVDSTLKIQPAKLEDSAVYLCASSSRIDTQYFGPGTRLTVL.

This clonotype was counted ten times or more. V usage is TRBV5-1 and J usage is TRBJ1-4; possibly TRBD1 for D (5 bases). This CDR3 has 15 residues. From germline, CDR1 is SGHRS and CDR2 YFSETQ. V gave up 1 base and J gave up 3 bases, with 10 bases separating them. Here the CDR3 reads CASSLNTGSNEKLFF. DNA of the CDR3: TGCGCCAGCAGCTTGAATACAGGCTCTAATGAAAAACTGTTTTTT. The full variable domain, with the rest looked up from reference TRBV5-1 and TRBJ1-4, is KAGVTQTPRYLIKTRGQQVTLSCSPISGHRSVSWYQQTPGQGLQFLFEYFSETQRNKGNFPGRFSGRQFSNSRSEMNVSTLELGDSALYLCASSLNTGSNEKLFFGSGTQLSVL.